This is a list of T cell receptor beta chains from one sample in a study of identical twins. TCRdb reprocessed the 5' RACE reads via MiXCR and lists one record per CDR3 protein. The sample carries 240,000 or so distinct CDR3 sequences, 8% to 11% recorded once. The material sequenced was memory T cells sorted from blood. Receptors originate from a man aged 45-65 years in good health. The CDR3 runs from the conserved cysteine through the conserved F or W. D genes are given only for firm matches. Rows may omit the clone size; those that give it use once, few, many or a size class.

TRBD2	TRBV10-3	TRBJ2-1	few	TGTGCCATCAGCCCTATCTCTAGCGGGGACTACAATGAGCAGTTCTTC	CAISPISSGDYNEQFF
-	TRBV29-1	TRBJ2-3	many	TGCAGCGTCTCCGCGGAGGAGCGGAGCACAGATACGCAGTATTTT	CSVSAEERSTDTQYF
-	TRBV10-2	TRBJ1-6	many	TGCGCCAGCAGTCCGGACCAAAATTCACCCCTCCACTTT	CASSPDQNSPLHF
-	TRBV2	TRBJ2-2	-	TGTGCCAGCAGTGAAGTCACGGGTATAGGGCTGAACACCGGGGAGCTGTTTTTT	CASSEVTGIGLNTGELFF
TRBD1	TRBV10-2	TRBJ2-7	few	TGCGCCAGCAGATTCCTAGGACAGGGCCTCTCCTACGAGCAGTACTTC	CASRFLGQGLSYEQYF
-	TRBV29-1	TRBJ2-7	many	TGCAGCGTAAGACAGTCCTACGAGCAGTACTTC	CSVRQSYEQYF
-	TRBV6-1	TRBJ2-1	-	TGTGCCAGCGGGAGGGGGCAAGATGAGCAGTTCTTC	CASGRGQDEQFF
TRBD2	TRBV5-1	TRBJ2-2	few	TGCGCCAGCAGCTTGGCTAGCGGGATTACTCACACCGGGGAGCTGTTTTTT	CASSLASGITHTGELFF
TRBD1	TRBV18	TRBJ1-5	many	TGTGCCAGCTCCCCAGGGGGCGCATATGGCAATCAGCCCCAGCATTTT	CASSPGGAYGNQPQHF
-	TRBV9	TRBJ2-7	few	TGTGCCAGCAGCGTAGTGGTGGAAGGCGAGCAGTACTTC	CASSVVVEGEQYF
-	TRBV9	TRBJ2-5	few	TGTGCCAGCAGCGTAGCTTGGGGCTCGACAGAGACCCAGTACTTC	CASSVAWGSTETQYF
-	TRBV4-3	TRBJ2-7	many	TGCGCCAGCAGCCAAAACAGGGAAGGGGACGAGCAGTACTTC	CASSQNREGDEQYF
-	TRBV4-3	TRBJ2-4	many	TGCGCCAGCAGCCAAGCGGCAGGACCTCAGTACTTC	CASSQAAGPQYF
TRBD1	TRBV4-1	TRBJ1-2	few	TGCGCCAGCAGCAGGGACAGGGGGGATTATGGCTACACCTTC	CASSRDRGDYGYTF
TRBD1	TRBV29-1	TRBJ2-3	many	TGCAGCGTCGGCAGACAGGGCAACACAGATACGCAGTATTTT	CSVGRQGNTDTQYF
-	TRBV20-1	TRBJ1-3	many	TGCAGTGCTAGAGACACGGGTGGAAACACCATATATTTT	CSARDTGGNTIYF
TRBD2	TRBV12-3/TRBV12-4	TRBJ2-1	many	TGTGCCAGCAGTTTGCCTAGCGGGGTGTATGGTGAGCAGTTCTTC	CASSLPSGVYGEQFF
TRBD2	TRBV7-9	TRBJ2-6	-	TGTGCCAGCAGCTTAGCGGGAGGGCCTGGGGCCAACGTCCTGACTTTC	CASSLAGGPGANVLTF
TRBD1	TRBV3-1	TRBJ2-2	-	TGTGCCAGCAGCCCGACAGGGGCGTATGGCGGGGAGCTGTTTTTT	CASSPTGAYGGELFF
TRBD1	TRBV5-1	TRBJ1-6	few	TGCGCCAGCAGCTCCGACAGGGGCGGAGCGGATTCACCCCTCCACTTT	CASSSDRGGADSPLHF
TRBD2	TRBV14	TRBJ2-1	many	TGTGCCAGCAGCCAAGAGGGAGCGGGAGTGAGCAATGAGCAGTTCTTC	CASSQEGAGVSNEQFF
-	TRBV28	TRBJ1-2	few	TGTGCCAGCAGTTTGTCAGGGTATGGCTACACCTTC	CASSLSGYGYTF
TRBD2	TRBV5-1	TRBJ2-2	many	TGCGCCAGCAGCATTGCGGGACTAGCGGGAGCCGGGGAGCTGTTTTTT	CASSIAGLAGAGELFF
TRBD1	TRBV5-1	TRBJ1-1	many	TGCGCCAGCAGCTCGGCAGGGGGAAACACTGAAGCTTTCTTT	CASSSAGGNTEAFF
-	TRBV6-2/TRBV6-3	TRBJ1-5	many	TGTGCCAGCAGTTCCATCAGGGACTATAGCAATCAGCCCCAGCATTTT	CASSSIRDYSNQPQHF
-	TRBV20-1	TRBJ2-1	many	TGCAGTGCTAGTGATCTCGGGTTCTACTACAATGAGCAGTTCTTC	CSASDLGFYYNEQFF
-	TRBV19	TRBJ1-3	-	TGTGCCAGTAGTGGCGTAAACCCCATATATTTT	CASSGVNPIYF
-	TRBV20-1	TRBJ2-7	many	TGCAGTGCTAGAGATCTTAGCAGCTACGAGCAGTACTTC	CSARDLSSYEQYF
TRBD2	TRBV28	TRBJ2-7	-	TGTGCCAGCAGTTTATACGGACTAGCGGGAGTAGGGCAGTACTTC	CASSLYGLAGVGQYF
-	TRBV5-1	TRBJ2-3	many	TGCGCCAGCAGAGTCGGGCCAGCGAGCACAGATACGCAGTATTTT	CASRVGPASTDTQYF
TRBD1	TRBV3-1	TRBJ1-2	few	TGTGCCAGCAGCTCTCTGGGACAGGGGGCCCACACCTTC	CASSSLGQGAHTF
-	TRBV7-2	TRBJ2-5	-	TGTGCCAGCAGCTTACCCGCGGACAGTTACCAAGAGACCCAGTACTTC	CASSLPADSYQETQYF
-	TRBV10-3	TRBJ2-5	-	TGTGCCATCAGCCTGACTATAGGCGAGACCCAGTACTTC	CAISLTIGETQYF
-	TRBV2	TRBJ1-2	-	TGTGCCAGCAGTGAAGCGGTAGGGAATGGCTACACCTTC	CASSEAVGNGYTF
TRBD1	TRBV7-2	TRBJ2-3	-	TGTGCCAGTTGCCGGGACAGCCTCACAGATACGCAGTATTTT	CASCRDSLTDTQYF
-	TRBV20-1	TRBJ2-1	many	TGCAGTGGAGAGGCCCCGATGAATGAGCAGTTCTTC	CSGEAPMNEQFF